The clone carrying this TCR beta chain has only a few counts. Antigen specificity is unknown. The sample belongs to a study of response to subunit inactivated influenza vaccine. Overall study results and limits: A suggestion made by the authors is that each seasonal influenza vaccination recruits few new T cells.

TCRdb passed the RT-PCR reads through MiXCR, listing each CDR3 protein once. The table shows around 320,000 distinct CDR3 sequences, with 22% occurring only once. This CDR3 has 14 residues. Germline CDR1 reads SQVTM; CDR2 reads ANQGSEA. Trimming removed 1 base from V and 5 bases from J, with 14 bases in between. The clonotype comes from a man in his fifties or sixties who received an inactivated influenza vaccine. The rearrangement joins TRBV29-1 to TRBJ2-5; a weak D match, TRBD1 (6 bases). The sample here was PBMCs from blood, taken less than 22 months after vaccination. The CDR3 is CSVEGTAVGETQYF. As DNA, the CDR3 is TGCAGCGTTGAAGGGACAGCTGTCGGGGAGACCCAGTACTTC.